This entry is about one T cell receptor beta chain. The antigen remains unidentified. Repeated repertoire sampling spanned the course of chemoradiotherapy. The data originate from a study of chemoradiotherapy in HPV16-positive cancers. Clones were read by immunoSEQ multiplex PCR, and TCRdb kept only the in-frame ones, dropping some. Of about 15,000 clones detected, nearly 70% appear once; the ten largest clones hold approximately 8.2%. The study's findings and limits: Non-HPV-specific T cells did not expand in tumors during treatment, whereas candidate HPV-specific clones and E7-related motifs did.

The germline CDR1 and CDR2 sequences are SGHDN and FVKESK. The CDR3 consists of 16 residues. V was clipped by 0 bases and J by 3 bases, with 11 bases between them. This material consisted of tumor tissue, taken from a patient who underwent chemoradiotherapy. The sequence derives from a human donor with HPV-associated anogenital cancer. The V and J genes are TRBV14 and TRBJ2-2, with a tentative D call TRBD2 (5 bases). CDR3 bases: TGTGCCAGCAGCCAAGATGCGTCGGGGTACACCGGGGAGCTGTTTTTT. As protein: CASSQDASGYTGELFF.